The rows below give T cell receptor beta chains drawn from one sample of a study of post-analysis software for immune sequencing data. TCRdb itself ran the PCR reads through MiXCR, one entry per CDR3 protein. The repertoire has hundreds of thousands of distinct CDR3 sequences, roughly 30% of them found once; the top ten carry about 0.5%. Sequencing used blood. The receptors shown here come from a girl aged 10 to 17 with multiple sclerosis. CDR3s include the opening cysteine and the closing phenylalanine or tryptophan. The D gene is left open where the match is weak. Clone size is shown for a subset of rows, as once, few, many or a class of expanded clone.

J: TRBJ2-7; size: .; V: TRBV4-3; D: .; CDR3: CASSQGRGATYEQYF; DNA: TGCGCCAGCAGCCAAGGTAGGGGTGCGACCTACGAGCAGTACTTC
J: TRBJ1-4; size: .; V: TRBV3-1; D: .; CDR3: CASSETGGANEKLFF; DNA: TGTGCCAGCAGCGAGACAGGTGGAGCTAATGAAAAACTGTTTTTT
J: TRBJ1-1; size: .; V: TRBV29-1; D: .; CDR3: CSVGVARDTEAFF; DNA: TGCAGCGTTGGGGTGGCGAGGGACACTGAAGCTTTCTTT
J: TRBJ2-5; size: few; V: TRBV7-2; D: .; CDR3: CASSPRRDSRWYQETQYF; DNA: TGTGCCAGCAGCCCAAGGAGGGATTCACGATGGTACCAAGAGACCCAGTACTTC
J: TRBJ1-1; size: .; V: TRBV11-2; D: .; CDR3: CASSLFVTEAFF; DNA: TGTGCCAGCAGCTTATTTGTCACTGAAGCTTTCTTT
J: TRBJ2-1; size: few; V: TRBV29-1; D: TRBD2; CDR3: CSVARGTSGGETQFF; DNA: TGCAGCGTTGCTAGGGGGACTAGCGGAGGAGAGACCCAGTTCTTC
J: TRBJ2-3; size: few; V: TRBV7-2; D: .; CDR3: CASSQPQADTQYF; DNA: TGTGCCAGCAGCCAACCGCAGGCGGATACGCAGTATTTT
J: TRBJ1-2; size: .; V: TRBV15; D: .; CDR3: CATSRTGGYTF; DNA: TGTGCCACCAGCAGAACGGGGGGCTACACCTTC
J: TRBJ2-3; size: .; V: TRBV25-1; D: TRBD1; CDR3: CASRGTGTGIDTQYF; DNA: TGTGCCAGCAGGGGGACCGGGACAGGGATAGATACGCAGTATTTT
J: TRBJ2-5; size: many; V: TRBV7-6; D: TRBD2; CDR3: CASRGAGGKETQYF; DNA: TGTGCCAGCCGCGGGGCGGGGGGAAAAGAGACCCAGTACTTC
J: TRBJ2-3; size: few; V: TRBV5-8; D: .; CDR3: CASSWGFSDTQYF; DNA: TGTGCCAGCAGCTGGGGATTCTCAGATACGCAGTATTTT
J: TRBJ1-2; size: .; V: TRBV7-2; D: .; CDR3: CAPGGGQVYTF; DNA: TGTGCCCCTGGGGGGGGGCAGGTCTACACCTTC
J: TRBJ2-5; size: few; V: TRBV29-1; D: TRBD2; CDR3: CSARGASGQETQYF; DNA: TGCAGCGCCCGTGGGGCTAGCGGCCAAGAGACCCAGTACTTC
J: TRBJ2-1; size: many; V: TRBV12-3/TRBV12-4; D: .; CDR3: CASSSAAGWGEQFF; DNA: TGTGCCAGCAGTTCCGCGGCAGGGTGGGGTGAGCAGTTCTTC
J: TRBJ2-5; size: .; V: TRBV4-1; D: .; CDR3: CASSARGSQRGEVTQYF; DNA: TGCGCCAGCAGCGCGAGGGGGTCGCAGCGGGGAGAGGTGACCCAGTACTTC
J: TRBJ2-7; size: many; V: TRBV7-2; D: TRBD2; CDR3: CASSLGTSGGEQYF; DNA: TGTGCCAGCAGCTTAGGGACTAGCGGGGGCGAGCAGTACTTC